This T cell receptor beta chain comes out of a study of blood T cell repertoires in COVID-19. Across the study: Sites across the United States, Italy and Spain contributed samples from acute and convalescent COVID-19.

This CDR3 region has 15 residues. V was trimmed by 8 bases and J by 0 bases, leaving 16 bases between them. Germline assignment: CDR1 MNHEY and CDR2 SVGAGI. Repertoires were generated with immunoSEQ multiplex PCR, while TCRdb's copy carries only in-frame clones and drops some. Here the sample spans 150,000 to 200,000 clones, 85% to 90% being singletons. This clone has just a few counts. This sequence joins TRBV6-5 and TRBJ1-1, with D perhaps matching TRBD1 (5 bases). This TCR derives from a man younger than 35 with active or convalescent COVID-19. The sample consisted of peripheral blood. In DNA form, the CDR3 reads TGTGCCAGCGACGAACAGACAGTCATGAACACTGAAGCTTTCTTT. It specifies CASDEQTVMNTEAFF.